The subject of this entry is one T cell receptor beta chain. Its cognate antigen is unknown. CDR3 length equals 16 residues. V was shortened by 0 bases and J by 3 bases, with 12 bases between the two germline ends. Germline V gives CDR1 MNHNS, CDR2 SASEGT. This entry comes from a study of shared clonotypes between healthy human individuals. The protocol was immunoSEQ multiplex PCR, while the TCRdb copy is restricted to in-frame clones and leaves out a portion. This table holds 950,000 to 1,100,000 clones, around 76% found once. Overall study findings and caveats: Of the naive CD4 clonotypes, about 5% were shared across a few donors. The authors expected sequencing depth to affect clonotype sharing among donors.

Specimen: memory CD4+ T cells sorted from blood. The subset: CD45RA-negative fraction. The chain is built from TRBV6-1 and TRBJ1-3; D ambiguous. The sequence was obtained from a man aged 18 to 30 in good health. The CDR3 region is CASSEAGSPHGNTIYF. DNA of the CDR3: TGTGCCAGCAGTGAAGCAGGGAGTCCCCATGGAAACACCATATATTTT.